The 18 T cell receptor beta chains below all came from one sample that was sequenced in a study of blood T cell repertoires in COVID-19. Generated by immunoSEQ multiplex PCR, the TCRdb table keeps only in-frame clones and is missing some. Of approximately 280,000 clones in the sample, nearly 90% were seen once. Sequenced input: PBMCs or T cells enriched from blood (not recorded which). The receptors were sampled from a woman between 18 and 29 years old with acute COVID-19.

CDR3 sequence: CASSVFSRLGNQPQHF. The CDR3 DNA sequence: TGTGCCAGCAGTGTATTTTCTAGGCTGGGCAATCAGCCCCAGCATTTT. V and J are TRBV6-1 and TRBJ1-5; the D is unclear. CDR3 length: 16 amino acids. Deletions cut 4 bases from V and 2 bases from J, with 15 bases between. Germline V gene lookup returns CDR1 MNHNS and CDR2 SASEGT.

The V call is TRBV29-1, the J call TRBJ2-7; 7 bases match TRBD2. Germline CDR1 and CDR2: SQVTM and ANQGSEA. This CDR3 comprises 13 residues. The junction had 2 bases not matched to a gene; V was cut back by 0 bases and J by 3 bases. This CDR3 reads CSVEERGNYEQYF. Written as DNA, the CDR3 is TGCAGCGTTGAAGAGCGGGGGAACTACGAGCAGTACTTC.

This sequence joins TRBV6-2 or TRBV6-3 and TRBJ1-5, with D hard to call. Germline V CDR1 and CDR2: MNHEY, SVGEGT. The ends were cut back, 0 bases at V and 0 bases at J, with 6 bases in the middle. CDR3 length: 15 residues. CDR3 nucleotide sequence: TGTGCCAGCAGTTACTCGAGGGTTAGCAATCAGCCCCAGCATTTT. It specifies CASSYSRVSNQPQHF.

The genes are TRBV2 and TRBJ2-7; D is uncertain. Germline lookup yields CDR1 SNHLY and CDR2 FYNNEI. Trimming took 8 bases from V and 3 from J, leaving 8 bases between them. CDR3 size: 11 residues. The CDR3 DNA reads TGTGCCAGCGCAAACAGCTACGAGCAGTACTTC. It specifies CASANSYEQYF.

The V gene is TRBV7-9, the J gene TRBJ2-7, with a possible D match to TRBD2 (6 bases). V was trimmed by 7 bases and J by 1 base, leaving 11 bases between them. Germline V gives CDR1 SEHNR, CDR2 FQNEAQ (reference sequence). The CDR3 contains 13 residues. CDR3 sequence reads: CASMRGTSYEQYF. In DNA, the CDR3 is TGTGCCAGCATGCGGGGTACTTCCTACGAGCAGTACTTC.

The CDR3 region is CASRLAATYEQYF. The CDR3 DNA sequence: TGTGCCAGCAGGCTAGCGGCCACCTACGAGCAGTACTTC. This rearrangement joins TRBV12-3 or TRBV12-4 to TRBJ2-7; the match to TRBD2 covers 7 bases. The CDR3 totals 13 residues. Germline trimming cut 6 bases from V and 2 bases from J; bases unmatched to any gene: 4.

J is TRBJ2-7 and V is TRBV2; no firm D call. V was trimmed by 6 bases and J by 0 bases, leaving 6 bases between them. The CDR3 spans 12 residues. The germline V gene has CDR1 SNHLY and CDR2 FYNNEI. CDR3 sequence reads: CASSRSSYEQYF. CDR3 coding DNA: TGTGCCAGCAGCAGGTCCTCCTACGAGCAGTACTTC. Full variable domain (rest looked up from reference TRBV2 and TRBJ2-7): EPEVTQTPSHQVTQMGQEVILRCVPISNHLYFYWYRQILGQKVEFLVSFYNNEISEKSEIFDDQFSVERPDGSNFTLKIRSTKLEDSAMYFCASSRSSYEQYFGPGTRLTVT.

The chain carries TRBV19 and TRBJ1-2, with 7 bases aligning to TRBD1. The CDR3 contains 14 residues. Germline assignment: CDR1 LNHDA and CDR2 SQIVND (reference sequence). The junction had 8 bases not matched to a gene; V was cut back by 6 bases and J by 4 bases. The CDR3 region is CASSHIQGLYGYTF. The CDR3 region has the DNA TGTGCCAGTAGCCACATACAGGGGCTCTATGGCTACACCTTC.

The chain recombines TRBV6-1 with TRBJ2-1, with a tentative D call TRBD2 (5 bases). The CDR3 totals 16 residues. V lost 1 base and J lost 4, with 14 bases in between. Germline CDR1 is MNHNS and CDR2 is SASEGT. DNA of the CDR3: TGTGCCAGCAGTGAAGGTAGAGGGCCTCCGTACAATGAGCAGTTCTTC. Amino acids: CASSEGRGPPYNEQFF.

This chain connects TRBV11-2 to TRBJ2-7, with a weak D call TRBD2 (6 bases). This CDR3 spans 16 amino acids. Trimming left V 1 base short and J 3 bases short, with 16 bases between. Germline lookup yields CDR1 SGHAT and CDR2 FQNNGV. The CDR3 sequence is CASSLVGLAARYEQYF. CDR3 nucleotide sequence: TGTGCCAGCAGCTTAGTCGGTTTAGCGGCACGCTACGAGCAGTACTTC.

V gene TRBV12-3 or TRBV12-4 combines with J gene TRBJ2-1; D is undetermined. Trimming removed 3 bases at V and 10 bases at J, with 13 bases between. This CDR3 has 13 residues. The CDR3 loop is CASSLETLTEQFF. The CDR3, as DNA: TGTGCCAGCAGTTTGGAGACTCTTACCGAGCAGTTCTTC.

V is TRBV7-9 and J is TRBJ2-1, with TRBD2 matching over 7 bases. Germline values: CDR1 SEHNR, CDR2 FQNEAQ (reference sequence). The CDR3 runs to 16 residues. Trimming took 7 bases from V and 3 from J; bases not matched to a gene: 12. CDR3 sequence reads: CASNPPLAVLYNEQFF. In nucleotides, the CDR3 is TGTGCCAGCAACCCACCCCTAGCGGTCCTCTACAATGAGCAGTTCTTC.

The gene calls are TRBV7-9 and TRBJ2-7; TRBD2 agrees at 12 bases. This CDR3 is 16 amino acids long. Germline CDR1 and CDR2: SEHNR and FQNEAQ (reference sequence). With V trimmed by 5 bases and J by 6 bases, 11 bases remained unmatched. The chain's CDR3 is CASSPTSGRSLREQYF. CDR3 DNA sequence: TGTGCCAGCAGCCCCACTAGCGGGAGGAGCCTTCGCGAGCAGTACTTC.

The rearrangement joins TRBV18 to TRBJ1-4, with a weak D call TRBD1 (6 bases). In germline, CDR1 is KGHSH, CDR2 LQKENI. The CDR3 contains 14 residues. V was shortened by 5 bases and J by 3 bases, with 10 bases between the two germline ends. The CDR3 bases are TGTGCCAGCTCAATGGACAGCGCTAATGAAAAACTGTTTTTT. Its translation is CASSMDSANEKLFF. Based on the CDR3 plus reference TRBV18 and TRBJ1-4, the full variable domain is NAGVMQNPRHLVRRRGQEARLRCSPMKGHSHVYWYRQLPEEGLKFMVYLQKENIIDESGMPKERFSAEFPKEGPSILRIQQVVRGDSAAYFCASSMDSANEKLFFGSGTQLSVL.

The chain uses TRBV6-5 and TRBJ2-7, with 7 nucleotides matching TRBD2. V shed 0 bases, J shed 4 bases, and the junction held 6 bases outside the gene matches. The CDR3 totals 15 residues. Germline V lookup: CDR1 MNHEY, CDR2 SVGAGI. DNA for the CDR3: TGTGCCAGCAGTTACTCCAGCGGGATGATTTACGAGCAGTACTTC. Its protein product is CASSYSSGMIYEQYF.

The CDR3 nucleotides read TGCAGCGTTGATTACTTTGGCAGGGAAGGCGGCAATGAGCAGTTCTTC. It codes for CSVDYFGREGGNEQFF. The rearrangement uses TRBV29-1 and TRBJ2-1; D perhaps matches TRBD1 (5 bases). CDR3 length: 16 amino acids. Trimming left V 3 bases short and J 6 bases short, with 21 bases between. Germline CDR1 is SQVTM and CDR2 is ANQGSEA.

V is TRBV19 and J is TRBJ2-3; TRBD2 might be the D (6 bases). This CDR3 has 18 amino acids. Deletions cut 0 bases from V and 4 bases from J, with 20 bases between. Germline CDR1 reads LNHDA; CDR2 reads SQIVND (reference sequence). Here the CDR3 DNA reads TGTGCCAGTAGTATAGAAGGAGGGGCGGGAATAAGGCCAGATACGCAGTATTTT. This gives the protein CASSIEGGAGIRPDTQYF.

The rearrangement links TRBV19 to TRBJ2-1; perhaps TRBD1 as D (5 bases). V gave up 10 bases and J gave up 5 bases, with 12 bases separating them. Looked up from germline, CDR1 is LNHDA and CDR2 is SQIVND (reference sequence). This CDR3 spans 12 amino acids. DNA for the CDR3: TGTGCCACCCGGACACTTCACAATGAGCAGTTCTTC. Translating gives CATRTLHNEQFF. Full variable domain (rest looked up from reference TRBV19 and TRBJ2-1): DGGITQSPKYLFRKEGQNVTLSCEQNLNHDAMYWYRQDPGQGLRLIYYSQIVNDFQKGDIAEGYSVSREKKESFPLTVTSAQKNPTAFYLCATRTLHNEQFFGPGTRLTVL.